Below, one T cell receptor (beta chain) is given with its context. Sequencing of TCR beta was carried out in blood CD8+ and CD4+ T cells. Controls comprised healthy donors matched for age and sex. The CDR3 spans 11 residues. CDR1 and CDR2 from the germline V gene are LNHDA and SQIVND (reference sequence). V lost 5 bases and J 2 bases, leaving 4 bases between the germline ends. The entry originates in a study of CD8 T cells in Susac syndrome. The RNA, roughly 0.45 to 1 ug, was put through reverse transcription using random hexamers. TCRdb independently ran MiXCR on the immunoSEQ multiplex PCR reads; one entry per CDR3 protein. The sample lists about 130,000 distinct CDR3 sequences, over 85% occurring once.

Sequences were obtained from CD4+ T cells from PBMCs. The receptor's source is a human donor in good health. J is TRBJ2-7 and V is TRBV19, with D unresolved. This CDR3 reads CASSPTYEQYF. The DNA of the CDR3 is TGTGCCAGTAGTCCAACCTACGAGCAGTACTTC.